These T cell receptor beta chains were read from a single sample in a study of T cell repertoires in cytomegalovirus infection. The antigens for these receptors are not known. TCRdb processed the reads anew with MiXCR; each CDR3 protein has one entry. The profile shows about 310,000 distinct CDR3 sequences, around a quarter of them singletons. The sample was cultured PBMCs, taken from culture after CMV antigen stimulation. Receptor source: a human donor in good health (CMV status not recorded). Some clones in this sample may be carry-over from other donors' samples. Both conserved end residues are part of each CDR3. A D gene is named only where the DNA matches it firmly. The size field is filled for only some rows; it gives once, few, many or a size class.

clone size,V gene,CDR3 length,J gene,D gene,CDR3 DNA,CDR3 protein
many,TRBV7-2,15,TRBJ2-1,TRBD1,TGTGCCAGCAGCTACAGGGGCTACTCCTACAATGAGCAGTTCTTC,CASSYRGYSYNEQFF
-,TRBV30,14,TRBJ1-2,-,TGTGCCTGGAGTACGGCAGTCTGGTACTATGGCTACACCTTC,CAWSTAVWYYGYTF
many,TRBV7-9,16,TRBJ2-1,TRBD1,TGTGCCAGCAGCGCCTACGGACAGGGGGACTACAATGAGCAGTTCTTC,CASSAYGQGDYNEQFF
-,TRBV15,16,TRBJ2-1,-,TGTGCCACCAGCAGTACTTTAGCGGTCCCCTACAATGAGCAGTTCTTC,CATSSTLAVPYNEQFF
-,TRBV7-2,13,TRBJ2-3,-,TGTGCCAGCAGCCCGGCCGGGGGAGATACGCAGTATTTT,CASSPAGGDTQYF
many,TRBV28,15,TRBJ2-1,TRBD2,TGTGCCAGCAGCAGTCTAGCGGGAGGGCCCGATGAGCAGTTCTTC,CASSSLAGGPDEQFF
many,TRBV7-2,14,TRBJ2-1,-,TGTGCCAGCAGCTTAGGGCACGGAAGGAATGAGCAGTTCTTC,CASSLGHGRNEQFF
-,TRBV6-5,15,TRBJ2-1,-,TGTGCCAGCAGTTACAGGACTCACTCCTACAATGAGCAGTTCTTC,CASSYRTHSYNEQFF
many,TRBV5-1,18,TRBJ2-3,TRBD2,TGCGCCAGCAGCCAACGAAGCCTAGCGGGAGGAGCAAGAGATACGCAGTATTTT,CASSQRSLAGGARDTQYF
few,TRBV3-1,14,TRBJ2-2,-,TGTGCCAGCAGCCAAGATCTTGTCATTGGGGAGCTGTTTTTT,CASSQDLVIGELFF
few,TRBV6-2/TRBV6-3,14,TRBJ2-4,-,TGTGCCAGCAGTAAACTCCGGACCCCGAACATTCAGTACTTC,CASSKLRTPNIQYF
once,TRBV11-2,17,TRBJ2-5,TRBD2,TGTGCCAGCAGCTTAGTAAGGGGACTAGCGGATCAAGAGACCCAGTACTTC,CASSLVRGLADQETQYF
-,TRBV7-3,17,TRBJ2-3,TRBD2,TGTGCCAGCAGCGACGTTCTATTTGGGAGGGCCACAGATACGCAGTATTTT,CASSDVLFGRATDTQYF
many,TRBV7-9,16,TRBJ1-3,TRBD1,TGTGCCAGCAGCAAGTACCAGGGGGTCTCTGGAAACACCATATATTTT,CASSKYQGVSGNTIYF
few,TRBV6-5,16,TRBJ2-1,TRBD2,TGTGCCAGCAGTTACCCTGGCGGGAGTGGGTACAATGAGCAGTTCTTC,CASSYPGGSGYNEQFF
once,TRBV7-9,15,TRBJ1-1,-,TGTGCCAGCAGCTTAGGGCTCAGGGAAGGAGCTGAAGCTTTCTTT,CASSLGLREGAEAFF
many,TRBV29-1,14,TRBJ2-1,TRBD1,TGCAGCGCCCTCGGGACAGGGGGCTACAATGAGCAGTTCTTC,CSALGTGGYNEQFF
few,TRBV10-3,13,TRBJ2-3,-,TGTGCCATCCACGGCGGGACCACAGATACGCAGTATTTT,CAIHGGTTDTQYF
-,TRBV7-2,15,TRBJ1-1,TRBD1,TGTGCCAGCAGCTTAGTGCAGGGGGCGGGCACTGAAGTTTTCTTT,CASSLVQGAGTEVFF
few,TRBV7-2,14,TRBJ2-1,-,TGTGCCAGCAGCTTTGGCGTGGGTTACAATGAGCAGTTCTTC,CASSFGVGYNEQFF
-,TRBV29-1,13,TRBJ1-2,-,TGCAGCGTTGAACGAGGACAGAACTATGGCTACACCTTC,CSVERGQNYGYTF
-,TRBV7-3,14,TRBJ1-1,-,TGTGCCAGCAGCTTGGCCCCGGCGAACACTGAAGCTTTCTTT,CASSLAPANTEAFF
many,TRBV7-2,15,TRBJ1-1,-,TGTGCCAGCAGCTTAGAGTCAGAGCTGAACACTGAAGCTTTCTTT,CASSLESELNTEAFF
-,TRBV19,16,TRBJ1-5,-,TGTGCCAGTATAGGGGGGGGGGGGTTGATCAATCAGCCCCAGCATTTT,CASIGGGGLINQPQHF
-,TRBV4-1,18,TRBJ2-1,TRBD2,TGCGCCAGCAGCCGAGGACTAGCGGGAGGGCAGGCCTACAATGAGCAGTTCTTC,CASSRGLAGGQAYNEQFF